One and the same sample provided the 32 T cell receptor beta chains below, sequenced in a study of T cells in Graves' hyperthyroidism and ophthalmopathy. RNA transcripts were the template for amplifying TCR beta CDR3 regions. When the TCR CDR3 underwent first-round RT-PCR, the HTBI primer set was used. TCRdb re-derived calls from the multiplex PCR reads in MiXCR, one entry per CDR3 protein. The sample records 550,000 to 650,000 distinct CDR3 sequences, approximately 15% being singletons. The sequenced sample consisted of blood. The receptors here all came from a woman aged 40 to 49 with Graves' hyperthyroidism.

This clonotype showed up many times. The chain recombines TRBV28 with TRBJ2-4; 12 bases line up with TRBD2. The V and J ends lost 4 bases and 6 bases, in that order; junction bases with no gene match: 10. Germline CDR1 reads MDHEN; CDR2 reads SYDVKM. The CDR3 covers 17 residues. The CDR3 reads CASSSQVTSGGGNIQYF. The CDR3 region has the DNA TGTGCCAGCAGTTCCCAAGTGACTAGCGGGGGAGGAAACATTCAGTACTTC.

This clonotype was recorded many times. The rearrangement links TRBV6-2 or TRBV6-3 to TRBJ1-5; perhaps TRBD1 as D (6 bases). The CDR3 totals 15 residues. Germline lookup yields CDR1 MNHEY and CDR2 SVGEGT. The V end lost 2 bases, the J end lost 7 bases, and 15 bases lay between the germline ends. The CDR3 is CASSYRGQAGQPQHF. CDR3 DNA sequence: TGTGCCAGCAGTTACCGGGGACAAGCGGGGCAGCCCCAGCATTTT.

This clonotype showed up many times. The chain is built from TRBV28 and TRBJ1-2; D remains ambiguous. The germline V and J ends were trimmed by 5 bases and 3 bases, with 7 bases remaining between them. CDR3 length: 12 amino acids. Germline V CDR1 and CDR2: MDHEN, SYDVKM. In DNA form, the CDR3 reads TGTGCCAGCAGTGTGGGCGACTATGGCTACACCTTC. Its protein is CASSVGDYGYTF.

Only a few counts were recorded for this clonotype. A much larger clone sits a single nucleotide away, making a read error possible. The rearrangement joins TRBV18 to TRBJ2-1; D might be TRBD2 (6 bases). Germline CDR1 and CDR2: KGHSH and LQKENI. The CDR3 is 14 residues long. V lost 7 bases and J 1 base, leaving 11 bases between the germline ends. The CDR3 region is CASLAVESYNEQFF. The CDR3 DNA reads as TGTGCCAGCTTAGCGGTAGAGTCCTACAATGAGCAGTTCTTC.

The sample holds many counts of this clonotype. The rearrangement joins TRBV28 to TRBJ1-5; perhaps TRBD1 as D (5 bases). This CDR3 has 20 amino acids. Germline V CDR1 and CDR2: MDHEN, SYDVKM. V lost 2 bases and J lost 1, with 24 bases in between. The DNA of the CDR3 is TGTGCCAGCAGTTTAGGCCCAACCGGGGGAAGCGTCAAGAGCAATCAGCCCCAGCATTTT. Translation gives CASSLGPTGGSVKSNQPQHF.

This clonotype was seen many times. This chain connects TRBV19 to TRBJ1-1; TRBD1 is a possible D gene (5 bases). The CDR3 has 14 residues. Trimming took 3 bases from V and 2 from J, leaving 10 bases between them. Looked up from germline, CDR1 is LNHDA and CDR2 is SQIVND (reference sequence). The chain's CDR3 is CASSMGPTNTEAFF. The CDR3 DNA reads TGTGCCAGTAGTATGGGACCGACAAACACTGAAGCTTTCTTT.

This clonotype has a count of ten or more. The chain uses TRBV11-2 and TRBJ1-5, with a possible D match to TRBD1 (6 bases). The CDR3 spans 14 residues. The germline CDR1 and CDR2 sequences are SGHAT and FQNNGV. V was pared by 4 bases and J by 6 bases, with 13 bases between. DNA for the CDR3: TGTGCCAGCAGCTATGGGGGGGCCGGTCAGCCCCAGCATTTT. Encoded protein: CASSYGGAGQPQHF.

This clonotype came up many times. The J gene is TRBJ2-1, the V gene TRBV20-1, with TRBD2 matching over 8 bases. V trimming: 5 bases; J trimming: 6 bases; junction bases outside the gene matches: 9. The V gene's germline CDR1 is DFQATT and CDR2 SNEGSKA (reference sequence). The CDR3 consists of 14 residues. CDR3 DNA: TGCAGTGCTCTAAAGCGGGAGAGAGGCAATGAGCAGTTCTTC. It translates to CSALKRERGNEQFF.

J is TRBJ2-7 and V is TRBV9; the D gene is possibly TRBD2 (5 bases). The germline V gene encodes CDR1 SGDLS and CDR2 YYNGEE. V was trimmed by 4 bases and J by 2 bases, leaving 13 bases between them. The CDR3 sequence is 14 residues long. The CDR3 DNA is TGTGCCAGCAGCCCAGACGAGGGAGCCTACGAGCAGTACTTC. Protein: CASSPDEGAYEQYF.

The sample holds many counts of this clonotype. The rearrangement uses TRBV12-3 or TRBV12-4 and TRBJ1-4, with unresolved D. The CDR3 sequence is 15 residues long. V was clipped by 3 bases and J by 3 bases, with 11 bases between them. Here the CDR3 DNA reads TGTGCCAGCAGTTTGAGTAGGGCTTCTAATGAAAAACTGTTTTTT. This gives the protein CASSLSRASNEKLFF.

In this sample, this clonotype turned up a few times. V gene TRBV19 combines with J gene TRBJ1-1; D is unclear. V lost 3 bases and J 6 bases, leaving 11 bases between the germline ends. This CDR3 has 13 residues. The germline CDR1 and CDR2 sequences are LNHDA and SQIVND (reference sequence). The CDR3 DNA is TGTGCCAGTAGTATTAGCTTGGTGGCTGAAGCTTTCTTT. Protein: CASSISLVAEAFF.

This clonotype was counted ten times or more. This sequence joins TRBV20-1 and TRBJ2-1; tentatively, D is TRBD2 (6 bases). CDR3 length: 14 residues. V shed 4 bases and J shed 10 bases, with 20 bases lying between them. Germline values: CDR1 DFQATT, CDR2 SNEGSKA (reference sequence). For the CDR3, the DNA is TGCAGTGCTACCCGAGGCCCTGTTGGGAGGGAGCAGTTCTTC. Its translation: CSATRGPVGREQFF.

Concerning this clonotype itself: A junction boundary mismatches the germline segment, possibly from a read error. The gene calls are TRBV5-1 and TRBJ1-1, with 7 bases matching TRBD1. The CDR3 is 14 amino acids. Germline assignment: CDR1 SGHRS and CDR2 YFSETQ. CDR3 DNA sequence: TGCGCCGGCAGCTTGGGACAGTCTCACACTGAAGCTTTCTTT. It specifies CAGSLGQSHTEAFF.

A few counts support this clonotype. V gene TRBV18 combines with J gene TRBJ1-5, with TRBD1 matching 10 bases. The CDR3 loop spans 16 amino acids. The germline CDR1 and CDR2 sequences are KGHSH and LQKENI. With V trimmed by 4 bases and J by 4 bases, 7 bases remained unmatched. The CDR3 spells CASSHLTGGENQPQHF. CDR3 nucleotides: TGTGCCAGCTCACACCTGACAGGGGGCGAGAATCAGCCCCAGCATTTT.

This clonotype has at least ten counts. The rearrangement uses TRBV14 and TRBJ2-5; 13 bases agree with TRBD2. The CDR3 extends over 17 amino acids. Germline-derived CDR1 and CDR2 are SGHDN and FVKESK. J lost 4 bases, V lost 5 bases, and 10 bases had no gene match. The CDR3 sequence: CASSYNGLAGVRETQYF. The CDR3 bases are TGTGCCAGCAGCTACAACGGACTAGCGGGAGTTCGAGAGACCCAGTACTTC.

This clonotype was seen many times. The chain employs TRBV18 and TRBJ2-7; TRBD1 is a possible D gene (5 bases). V shed 5 bases and J shed 3 bases, with 11 bases lying between them. CDR3 length equals 13 residues. Germline V gene sequence: CDR1 KGHSH, CDR2 LQKENI. The CDR3 DNA reads TGTGCCAGCTCATCACAGGCGCGCTACGAGCAGTACTTC. It translates to CASSSQARYEQYF.

This chain connects TRBV6-1 to TRBJ2-7, with 10 bases that match TRBD2. V shed 7 bases and J 7 bases; nucleotides not matched to a gene: 10. This CDR3 spans 14 amino acids. From germline, CDR1 is MNHNS and CDR2 SASEGT. CDR3 DNA sequence: TGTGCCAGCACCCGACTAGCGGGTCTGGTTGAGCAGTACTTC. Residues: CASTRLAGLVEQYF.

The chain joins TRBV20-1 to TRBJ1-4; TRBD1 agrees at 12 bases. CDR1 is DFQATT, CDR2 SNEGSKA, per germline (reference sequence). This CDR3 contains 18 residues. V dropped 1 base and J dropped 7; count of bases not matched to a gene: 13. This CDR3 reads CSARGGMGQGAKGEKLFF. As DNA, the CDR3 is TGCAGTGCTAGAGGCGGTATGGGACAGGGGGCAAAGGGTGAAAAACTGTTTTTT.

This clonotype was seen at least ten times. This chain connects TRBV28 to TRBJ1-1, with 7 bases matching TRBD1. After removal of 5 bases from V and 5 bases from J, the junction contained 14 bases not matched to a gene. CDR3 size: 16 residues. Germline CDR1 reads MDHEN; CDR2 reads SYDVKM. The CDR3 DNA reads TGTGCCAGCAGTCACGGAGGGGGCGATTATGGGACTGAAGCTTTCTTT. The encoded protein is CASSHGGGDYGTEAFF.

This clonotype was seen a few times. This chain uses TRBV24-1 with TRBJ1-2; 10 nucleotides align to TRBD1. Looked up from germline, CDR1 is KGHDR and CDR2 is SFDVKD. The CDR3 has 14 amino acids. The V segment lost 7 bases and the J segment 8 bases; nucleotides outside the gene matches: 9. CDR3 in amino acids: CATSDRQGAWGYTF. The CDR3, as DNA: TGTGCCACCAGCGATAGACAGGGGGCCTGGGGCTACACCTTC.

This clonotype was observed at least ten times. This chain uses TRBV2 with TRBJ1-5; 8 bases fit TRBD1. V dropped 8 bases and J dropped 3; count of bases not matched to a gene: 3. In germline, CDR1 is SNHLY, CDR2 FYNNEI. The CDR3 runs to 13 residues. The CDR3 bases are TGTGCCAGCCAGGACAGGGACAATCAGCCCCAGCATTTT. It yields the protein CASQDRDNQPQHF.

This clonotype turned up a few times. This chain joins TRBV20-1 and TRBJ2-3; 13 nucleotides match TRBD2. This CDR3 is 18 amino acids long. Germline V lookup: CDR1 DFQATT, CDR2 SNEGSKA (reference sequence). The V gene end was trimmed by 1 base and the J gene end by 4 bases; junction bases not matched to a gene: 11. The CDR3 protein is CSARGLTSGRAVADTQYF. The CDR3 coding sequence is TGCAGTGCTAGAGGTCTAACTAGCGGGAGGGCCGTCGCAGATACGCAGTATTTT.

The chain recombines TRBV3-1 with TRBJ2-3; 7 nucleotides match TRBD2. After removal of 3 bases from V and 6 bases from J, the junction contained 3 bases not matched to a gene. CDR1 is LGHDT, CDR2 YNNKEL, per germline (reference sequence). The length of the CDR3 is 13 residues. The CDR3 bases are TGTGCCAGCAGCCAGGGGGAGGGGGATACGCAGTATTTT. Translation gives CASSQGEGDTQYF.

This clonotype was detected only a few times. The rearrangement uses TRBV28 and TRBJ2-5; the D gene is possibly TRBD1 (6 bases). The germline V gene has CDR1 MDHEN and CDR2 SYDVKM. The CDR3 length is 14 residues. V lost 6 bases and J 3 bases, leaving 14 bases between the germline ends. This CDR3 reads CASSNLRTEETQYF. Written as DNA, the CDR3 is TGTGCCAGCAGCAACCTTAGGACAGAAGAGACCCAGTACTTC.

This clonotype has more than one count but fewer than ten. The genes are TRBV5-6 and TRBJ2-5, with TRBD2 as a possible D gene (5 bases). V was pared by 4 bases and J by 4 bases, with 23 bases between. The CDR3 runs to 17 residues. The V gene's germline CDR1 is SGHDT and CDR2 YYEEEE. The CDR3 loop is CASSQVIGVGGGETQYF. CDR3 coding DNA: TGTGCCAGCAGCCAGGTCATCGGGGTAGGCGGTGGAGAGACCCAGTACTTC.

CDR3 bases: TGTGCCAGCAGCTTATTACAGGGGAGCTCCTACGAGCAGTACTTC. Amino acid sequence: CASSLLQGSSYEQYF. V gene TRBV5-4 combines with J gene TRBJ2-7; TRBD1 matches 7 bases. The CDR3 has 15 amino acids. Germline CDR1 is SGHNT and CDR2 is YYREEE (reference sequence). The J segment lost 0 bases and the V segment lost 2 bases, leaving 5 bases of the junction unmatched. The full variable domain, completed using reference TRBV5-4 and TRBJ2-7, is ETGVTQSPTHLIKTRGQQVTLRCSSQSGHNTVSWYQQALGQGPQFIFQYYREEENGRGNFPPRFSGLQFPNYSSELNVNALELDDSALYLCASSLLQGSSYEQYFGPGTRLTVT.

This clonotype was recorded at least ten times. This chain connects TRBV20-1 to TRBJ2-1, with 8 bases fitting TRBD2. CDR3 size: 16 residues. Germline V gene lookup returns CDR1 DFQATT and CDR2 SNEGSKA (reference sequence). The V gene end was trimmed by 0 bases and the J gene end by 4 bases; junction bases not matched to a gene: 8. This CDR3 is CSARDRVAGPYNEQFF. The CDR3 region has the DNA TGCAGTGCTAGAGATCGGGTAGCGGGGCCGTACAATGAGCAGTTCTTC.

This clonotype occurred many times. The genes are TRBV7-2 and TRBJ2-5, with D perhaps TRBD1 or TRBD2 (5 bases each). Trimming shortened V by 2 bases and J by 4 bases, and 17 bases separated the two germline ends. Per the germline V gene, CDR1 is SGHTA and CDR2 is FQGNSA. The CDR3 length is 16 residues. The CDR3 DNA sequence: TGTGCCAGCAGCTTAAGTTCCGGCAGGGCGGGAGAGACCCAGTACTTC. It specifies CASSLSSGRAGETQYF. Looking up the rest from reference TRBV7-2 and TRBJ2-5 gives the full variable domain: GAGVSQSPSNKVTEKGKDVELRCDPISGHTALYWYRQSLGQGLEFLIYFQGNSAPDKSGLPSDRFSAERTGGSVSTLTIQRTQQEDSAVYLCASSLSSGRAGETQYFGPGTRLLVL.

This clonotype was seen a handful of times. The chain combines TRBV5-4 with TRBJ2-3; 7 bases line up with TRBD2. Germline trimming cut 4 bases from V and 6 bases from J; bases unmatched to any gene: 8. This CDR3 spans 14 amino acids. The germline CDR1 and CDR2 sequences are SGHNT and YYREEE (reference sequence). CDR3 sequence reads: CASSRDYWQDTQYF. The CDR3 DNA reads as TGTGCCAGCAGCCGGGACTACTGGCAGGATACGCAGTATTTT.

This clonotype has ten or more counts. This chain joins TRBV27 and TRBJ2-1, with TRBD1 matching over 9 bases. The CDR3 totals 17 residues. V trimming: 5 bases; J trimming: 2 bases; junction bases outside the gene matches: 10. Germline V CDR1 and CDR2: MNHEY, SMNVEV (reference sequence). DNA for the CDR3: TGTGCCAGCAGTATAGAACAGGGGGCGATGACCTACAATGAGCAGTTCTTC. Protein sequence: CASSIEQGAMTYNEQFF.

This chain links TRBV28 with TRBJ2-7; 14 bases are a match to TRBD2. Germline V lookup: CDR1 MDHEN, CDR2 SYDVKM. Unmatched junction bases numbered 13, after V lost 5 bases and J lost 7 bases. The CDR3 contains 17 residues. CDR3 sequence: CASSTKGLAGVSGEQYF. CDR3 DNA: TGTGCCAGCAGTACCAAGGGACTAGCGGGAGTTTCCGGGGAGCAGTACTTC.

At least ten counts were recorded for this clonotype. This rearrangement joins TRBV9 to TRBJ2-1; D not certain. The V gene's germline CDR1 is SGDLS and CDR2 YYNGEE. V gave up 0 bases and J gave up 5 bases, with 18 bases separating them. CDR3 length equals 17 residues. The CDR3 reads CASSVAVTPWVNNEQFF. DNA of the CDR3: TGTGCCAGCAGCGTAGCAGTCACCCCTTGGGTAAACAATGAGCAGTTCTTC.